The source of this TCR beta chain is a study of Graves' ophthalmopathy and Graves' hyperthyroidism. The CDR3 is 16 amino acids. Trimming at V came to 5 bases and at J to 3 bases, leaving 11 bases not matched to a gene. RNA transcripts were the template, and TCR beta CDR3 regions were amplified from them. In the first round, RT-PCR was carried out with HTBI primers, and a multiplex PCR formed the second round. TCRdb redid the calling of the multiplex PCR reads with MiXCR, one entry per CDR3 protein. The sample shows roughly 400,000 distinct CDR3 sequences, 15% of them seen only once. This sequence originates from a woman between 18 and 29 years old with stable Graves' hyperthyroidism. The chain carries TRBV12-3 or TRBV12-4 and TRBJ1-1; TRBD1 matches 8 bases. Source material: peripheral blood. CDR3: CASSRGAGGRDTEAFF. The CDR3 DNA reads TGTGCCAGCAGTCGAGGGGCAGGGGGCAGGGACACTGAAGCTTTCTTT.